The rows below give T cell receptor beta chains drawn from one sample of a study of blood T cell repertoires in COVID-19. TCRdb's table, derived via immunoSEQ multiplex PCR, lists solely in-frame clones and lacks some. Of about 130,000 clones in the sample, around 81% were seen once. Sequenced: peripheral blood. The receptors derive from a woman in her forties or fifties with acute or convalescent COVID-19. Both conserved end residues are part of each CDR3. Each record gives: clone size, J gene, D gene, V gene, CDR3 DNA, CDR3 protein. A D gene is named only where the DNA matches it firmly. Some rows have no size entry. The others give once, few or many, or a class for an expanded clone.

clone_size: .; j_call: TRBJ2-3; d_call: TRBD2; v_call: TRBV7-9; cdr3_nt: TGTGCCAGCAGCTCGCTAGCGGGTATCGCCACAGATACGCAGTATTTT; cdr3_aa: CASSSLAGIATDTQYF
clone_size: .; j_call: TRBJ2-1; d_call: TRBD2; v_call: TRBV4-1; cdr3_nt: TGCGCCAGCAGTCGGACTAGCGGGGGGGCGATCTACAATGAGCAGTTCTTC; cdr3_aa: CASSRTSGGAIYNEQFF
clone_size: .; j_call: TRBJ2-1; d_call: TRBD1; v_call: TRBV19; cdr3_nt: TGTGCCTCCAGGGGGACAGTGGGTTTAAGGCCCTACAATGAGCAGTTCTTC; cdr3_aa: CASRGTVGLRPYNEQFF
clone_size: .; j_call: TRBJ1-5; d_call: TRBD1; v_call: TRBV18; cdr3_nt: TGTGCCAGCTCACCCGGGACAGGGGGCTGGGAGCCCCAGCATTTT; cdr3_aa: CASSPGTGGWEPQHF
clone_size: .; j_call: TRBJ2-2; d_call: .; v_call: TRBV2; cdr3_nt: TGTGCCAGCAGAGACATGGTCGCGAACACCGGGGAGCTGTTTTTT; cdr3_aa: CASRDMVANTGELFF
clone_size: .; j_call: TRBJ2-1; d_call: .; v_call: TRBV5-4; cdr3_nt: TGTGCCAGCAGCACGACAGCTGGAAGCTCCTACAATGAGCAGTTCTTC; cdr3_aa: CASSTTAGSSYNEQFF
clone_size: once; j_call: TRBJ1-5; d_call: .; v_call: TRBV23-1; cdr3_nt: TGCGCCAGCAGTGGGGCCGCTAATCAGCCCCAGCATTTT; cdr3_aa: CASSGAANQPQHF
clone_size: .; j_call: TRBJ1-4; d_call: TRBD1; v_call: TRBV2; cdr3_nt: TGTGCCAGCATGGACAGGTCAACTAATGAAAAACTGTTTTTT; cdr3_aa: CASMDRSTNEKLFF
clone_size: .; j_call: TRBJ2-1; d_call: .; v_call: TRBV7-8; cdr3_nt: TGTGCCAGCAGCTTAGACGGCAGGGCCTACAATGAGCAGTTCTTC; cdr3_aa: CASSLDGRAYNEQFF
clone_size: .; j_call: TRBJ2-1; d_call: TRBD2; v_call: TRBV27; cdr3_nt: TGTGCCAGCAGTTTATCTAGCGGGAGGGAGTTCTTC; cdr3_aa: CASSLSSGREFF
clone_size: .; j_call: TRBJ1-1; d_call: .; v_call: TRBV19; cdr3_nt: TGTGCCAGCCGAGGTTCTGAAGCTTTCTTT; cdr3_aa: CASRGSEAFF
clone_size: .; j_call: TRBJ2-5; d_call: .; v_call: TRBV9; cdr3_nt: TGTGCCAGCAGCATGAGTTACCAAGAGACCCAGTACTTC; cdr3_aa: CASSMSYQETQYF
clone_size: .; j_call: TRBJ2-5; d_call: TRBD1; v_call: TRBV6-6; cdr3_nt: TGTGCCAGCAGTTACTCGGACAGGGGCCAAGAGACCCAGTACTTC; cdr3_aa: CASSYSDRGQETQYF
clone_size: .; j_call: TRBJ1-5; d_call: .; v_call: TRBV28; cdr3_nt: TGTGCCAGCAGTTTACGGCCAGGGGCCCAGCGGCCCCAGCATTTT; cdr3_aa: CASSLRPGAQRPQHF
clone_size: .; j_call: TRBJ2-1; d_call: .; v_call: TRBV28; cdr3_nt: TGTGCCAGCAGTTTTGGGGGCTCCTCCTACAATGAGCAGTTCTTC; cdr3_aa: CASSFGGSSYNEQFF
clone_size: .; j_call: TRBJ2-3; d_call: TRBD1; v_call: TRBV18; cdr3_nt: TGTGCCAGCTCACCATCCTCAAGGACAGGGAGCACAGATACGCAGTATTTT; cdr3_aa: CASSPSSRTGSTDTQYF
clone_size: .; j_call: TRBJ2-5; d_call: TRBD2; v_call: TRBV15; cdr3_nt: TGTGCCACCAGCAGAGGGACTAGCGGGGGGGCAGAGACCCAGTACTTC; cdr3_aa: CATSRGTSGGAETQYF
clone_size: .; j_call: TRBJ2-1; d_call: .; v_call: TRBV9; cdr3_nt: TGTGCCAGCAGCGAGGGAGAGGGCTCCTACAATGAGCAGTTCTTC; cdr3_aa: CASSEGEGSYNEQFF
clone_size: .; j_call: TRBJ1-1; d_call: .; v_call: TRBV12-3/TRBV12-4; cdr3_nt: TGTGCCAGCAGTTTAAGGTCGGGAGAAGCTTTCTTT; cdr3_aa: CASSLRSGEAFF
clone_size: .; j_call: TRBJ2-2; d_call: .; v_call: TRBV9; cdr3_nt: TGTGCCAGCAGCGTAGAACTTATACCCGGGGAGCTGTTTTTT; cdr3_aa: CASSVELIPGELFF
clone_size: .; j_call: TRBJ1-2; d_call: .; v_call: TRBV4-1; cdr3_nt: TGCGCCAGCAGCCAAGATGGGGAGAGCGGGCGTGGCTACACCTTC; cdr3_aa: CASSQDGESGRGYTF
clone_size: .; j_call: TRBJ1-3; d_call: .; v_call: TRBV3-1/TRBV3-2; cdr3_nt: TGTGCCAGCACAGAGGGGGGGAGCTCTGGAAACACCATATATTTT; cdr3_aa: CASTEGGSSGNTIYF
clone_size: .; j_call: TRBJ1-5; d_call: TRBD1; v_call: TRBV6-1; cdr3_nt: TGTGCCAGCAGTGACCCGGGACAGGGAATTGTTCAGCCCCAGCATTTT; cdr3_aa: CASSDPGQGIVQPQHF
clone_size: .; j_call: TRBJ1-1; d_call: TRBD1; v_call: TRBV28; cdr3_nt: TGTGCCAGCAGTCCTCTGACAGGGGGCATTATGAACACTGAAGCTTTCTTT; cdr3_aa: CASSPLTGGIMNTEAFF
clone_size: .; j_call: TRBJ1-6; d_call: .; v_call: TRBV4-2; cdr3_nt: TGTGCCAGCAGCCAACAGCCCAGGGCGAGTTCACCCCTCCACTTT; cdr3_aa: CASSQQPRASSPLHF
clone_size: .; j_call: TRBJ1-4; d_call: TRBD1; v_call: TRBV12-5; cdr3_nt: TGTGCTAGTGGATCCGGACAGGGTCAGGAAAAACTGTTTTTT; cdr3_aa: CASGSGQGQEKLFF
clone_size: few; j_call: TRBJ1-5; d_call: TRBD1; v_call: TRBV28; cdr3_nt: TGTGCCAGCACCCGGGGACAGCACAATCAGCCCCAGCATTTT; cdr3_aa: CASTRGQHNQPQHF
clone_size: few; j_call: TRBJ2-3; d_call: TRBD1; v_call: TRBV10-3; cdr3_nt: TGTGCCATCAGTGCGTGGACAGGACTGACGACAGATACGCAGTATTTT; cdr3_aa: CAISAWTGLTTDTQYF
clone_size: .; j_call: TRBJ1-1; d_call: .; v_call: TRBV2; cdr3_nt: TGTGCCAGCTCCGGGGGGGCTTCTAAAGGCATGAACACTGAAGCTTTCTTT; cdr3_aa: CASSGGASKGMNTEAFF
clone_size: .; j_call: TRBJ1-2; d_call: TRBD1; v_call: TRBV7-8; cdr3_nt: TGTGCCAGCAGCCCGGGACAGGAGGTCTATGGCTACACCTTC; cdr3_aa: CASSPGQEVYGYTF
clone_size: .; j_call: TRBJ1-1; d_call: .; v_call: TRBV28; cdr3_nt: TGTGCCAGCAGTCTTAGACAGAGATGGGCTTTCTTT; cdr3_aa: CASSLRQRWAFF
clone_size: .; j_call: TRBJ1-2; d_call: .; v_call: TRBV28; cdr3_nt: TGTGCCAGCAGCCTAGACTATGGCTACACCTTC; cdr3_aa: CASSLDYGYTF
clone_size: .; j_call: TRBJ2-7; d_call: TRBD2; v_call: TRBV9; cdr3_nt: TGTGCCAGCAGCGCCCACGGGGGGCGGGAGGCCCCCATAGACTACGAGCAGTACTTC; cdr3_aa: CASSAHGGREAPIDYEQYF
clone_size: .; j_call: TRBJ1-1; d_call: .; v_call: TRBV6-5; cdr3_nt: TGTGCCAGCACCCCAAACAGCTTGAACACTGAAGCTTTCTTT; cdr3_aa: CASTPNSLNTEAFF
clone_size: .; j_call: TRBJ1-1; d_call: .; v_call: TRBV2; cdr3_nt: TGTGCCAGCAGTGGAGACAGTGTATTAACTTTCTTT; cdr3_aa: CASSGDSVLTFF
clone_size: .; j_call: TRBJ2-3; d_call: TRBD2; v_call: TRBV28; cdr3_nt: TGTGCCAGCAGTTCGCCGGATAGACTAGCGGGGGACCTCACAGATACGCAGTATTTT; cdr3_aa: CASSSPDRLAGDLTDTQYF
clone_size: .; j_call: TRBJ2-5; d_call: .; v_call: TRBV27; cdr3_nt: TGTGCCAGCAGTATCCGGGAGTCGGGGCAAGAGACCCAGTACTTC; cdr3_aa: CASSIRESGQETQYF
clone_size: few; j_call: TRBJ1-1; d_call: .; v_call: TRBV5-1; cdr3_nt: TGCGCCAGCAGCTCCCAGGGGAACACTGAAGCTTTCTTT; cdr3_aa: CASSSQGNTEAFF
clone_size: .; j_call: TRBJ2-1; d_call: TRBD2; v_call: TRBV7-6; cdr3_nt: TGTGCCAGCAGCTTAGGAATAGCGGGAGGGTCGAGGGAGGTGTACGAGCAGTTCTTC; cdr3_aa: CASSLGIAGGSREVYEQFF
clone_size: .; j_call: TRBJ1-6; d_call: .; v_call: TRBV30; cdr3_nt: TGTGCCTGGAGTGCAATGAGCGATGGCCCTAGCTCCTATAATTCACCCCTCCACTTT; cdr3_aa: CAWSAMSDGPSSYNSPLHF
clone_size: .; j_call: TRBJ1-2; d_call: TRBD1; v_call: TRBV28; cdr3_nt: TGTGCCAGCAGTTTTCTGACAGGGCCCTATGGCTACACCTTC; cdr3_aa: CASSFLTGPYGYTF
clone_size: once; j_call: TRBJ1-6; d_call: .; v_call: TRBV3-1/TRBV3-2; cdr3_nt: TGTGCCAGCAGCCATTTACAGGGTGCGGTGAATTCACCCCTCCACTTT; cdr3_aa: CASSHLQGAVNSPLHF
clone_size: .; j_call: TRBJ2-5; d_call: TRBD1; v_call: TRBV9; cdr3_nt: TGTGCCAGCAGCGCCGGGACAGGGGGTCTGGAGACCCAGTACTTC; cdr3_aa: CASSAGTGGLETQYF
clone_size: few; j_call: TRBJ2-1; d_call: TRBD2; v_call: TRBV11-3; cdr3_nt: TGTGCCAGCAGCTTAGAGGGACGACTAGCGGCCTCCTACAATGAGCAGTTCTTC; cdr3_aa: CASSLEGRLAASYNEQFF
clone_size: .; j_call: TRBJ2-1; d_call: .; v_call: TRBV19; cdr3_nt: TGTGCCAGTAGCCCTTGGGCAGGGACTTACAATGAGCAGTTCTTC; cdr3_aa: CASSPWAGTYNEQFF
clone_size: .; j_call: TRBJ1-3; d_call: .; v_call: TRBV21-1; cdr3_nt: TGTGCCAGCACCCCGCGGGAGGGGCTTTGGGAAAACACCATATATTTT; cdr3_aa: CASTPREGLWENTIYF
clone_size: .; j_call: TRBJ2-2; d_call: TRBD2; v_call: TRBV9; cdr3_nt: TGTGCCAGCAGCCCGCCCCGGGGACTAGCGGGACCTGGCGGCGGGGAGCTGTTTTTT; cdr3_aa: CASSPPRGLAGPGGGELFF
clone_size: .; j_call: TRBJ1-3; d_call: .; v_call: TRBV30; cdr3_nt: TGTGCCTGGAGTCGGGACAACTCTGGAAACACCATATATTTT; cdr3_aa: CAWSRDNSGNTIYF
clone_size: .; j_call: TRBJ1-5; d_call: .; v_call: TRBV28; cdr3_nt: TGTGCCAGCAGTTTTATAGAGAATCAGCCCCAGCATTTT; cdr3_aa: CASSFIENQPQHF
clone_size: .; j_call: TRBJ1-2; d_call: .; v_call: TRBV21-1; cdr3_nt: TGTGCCAGCAGTGAAGGGGGAACCCATGGCTACACCTTC; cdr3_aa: CASSEGGTHGYTF
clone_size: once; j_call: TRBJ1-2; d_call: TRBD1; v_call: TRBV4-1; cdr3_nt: TGCGCCAGCAGCCAAGATCAGCAGGACAGGGGGCTCGGCTACACCTTC; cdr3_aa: CASSQDQQDRGLGYTF
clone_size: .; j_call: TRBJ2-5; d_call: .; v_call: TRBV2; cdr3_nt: TGTGCCAGCAGGACGGGACACACCCTTACAGGAGAGACCCAGTACTTC; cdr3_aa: CASRTGHTLTGETQYF
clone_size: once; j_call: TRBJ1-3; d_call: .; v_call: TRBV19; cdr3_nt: TGTGCCAGTAGTATAGTCCAGGGAAGGACGTCTGGAAACACCATATATTTT; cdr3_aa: CASSIVQGRTSGNTIYF
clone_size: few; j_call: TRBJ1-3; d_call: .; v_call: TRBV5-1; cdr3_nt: TGCGCCAGCAGCTCCAGGGCTTTGTCCTCTGGAAACACCATATATTTT; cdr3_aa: CASSSRALSSGNTIYF